The entry that follows covers one T cell receptor beta chain sequence. The CDR3 has 14 residues. Germline CDR1 and CDR2: SGHRS and YFSETQ. The J segment lost 6 bases and the V segment lost 5 bases, leaving 9 bases of the junction unmatched. This sample was included in a study of cytomegalovirus exposure and HLA in healthy donors. About the study: A later analysis reported the 120 validation repertoires used the same platform as the roughly 700 first-cohort repertoires.

Libraries were prepared by immunoSEQ multiplex PCR; TCRdb keeps only in-frame clonotypes and omits some of them. The sample holds around 300,000 clones; approximately 88% are singletons and the top ten take roughly 0.93%. This TCR was recovered from a woman between 18 and 29 years old in good health and CMV-seronegative. The sample was PBMCs. This chain joins TRBV5-1 and TRBJ1-1, with 8 positions matching TRBD1. The CDR3 here is CASRWAGGAPEAFF. CDR3 bases: TGCGCCAGCAGGTGGGCAGGGGGCGCTCCTGAAGCTTTCTTT.